One and the same sample provided the 24 T cell receptor beta chains below, sequenced in a study of shared clonotypes between healthy human individuals. Generated by immunoSEQ multiplex PCR, the TCRdb table keeps only in-frame clones and is missing some. The sample contains about 2.4 million clones, approximately 94% of which appear only once. The source material was naive CD4+ T cells from PBMCs. Subset meaning: CD45RA+ positively selected. The receptor source for this set is a man aged 18 to 29 in good health. Some clones in this sample may be carry-over from other donors' samples.

The chain uses TRBV5-4 and TRBJ2-5, with D possibly matching TRBD1 (6 bases). V was clipped by 4 bases and J by 4 bases, with 14 bases between them. The CDR3 length is 14 residues. Germline lookup yields CDR1 SGHNT and CDR2 YYREEE (reference sequence). As DNA, the CDR3 is TGTGCCAGCAGCCATGACAGGTGGGGAGAGACCCAGTACTTC. It encodes CASSHDRWGETQYF.

This clone has a handful of counts. The gene calls are TRBV6-4 and TRBJ1-1; the D gene is possibly TRBD1 (5 bases). Trimming cost V 4 bases and J 4 bases, with 13 bases left between them. In germline, CDR1 is MRHNA, CDR2 SNTAGT. The CDR3 is made up of 14 amino acids. CDR3 sequence: CASSVVWGTTEAFF. The CDR3 nucleotides are TGTGCCAGCAGTGTCGTTTGGGGGACCACTGAAGCTTTCTTT.

The rearrangement uses TRBV15 and TRBJ2-5, with 11 nucleotides matching TRBD2. This CDR3 region has 17 residues. Germline CDR1 is LNHNV and CDR2 is YYDKDF (reference sequence). The J segment lost 5 bases and the V segment lost 5 bases, leaving 13 bases of the junction unmatched. In DNA, the CDR3 is TGTGCCACCAGCGGTAGGCTTGTACTAGCGGGAGTGGAGACCCAGTACTTC. Encoded protein: CATSGRLVLAGVETQYF.

This clone was observed a single time. The gene calls are TRBV27 and TRBJ2-7; D is unresolved. V was shortened by 3 bases and J by 4 bases, with 10 bases between the two germline ends. CDR3 size: 13 residues. Germline V CDR1 and CDR2: MNHEY, SMNVEV (reference sequence). CDR3 DNA: TGTGCCAGCAGTTTGTCAGTTTATTACGAGCAGTACTTC. Its protein is CASSLSVYYEQYF.

On this clone: Other DNA sequences from this sample encode an identical CDR3 as well. V gene TRBV5-1 combines with J gene TRBJ1-1, with 9 bases fitting TRBD1. Germline values: CDR1 SGHRS, CDR2 YFSETQ. V shed 2 bases and J 3 bases; nucleotides not matched to a gene: 5. CDR3 size: 15 residues. Here the CDR3 reads CASSLGQGLDTEAFF. The CDR3 nucleotides read TGCGCCAGCAGCTTAGGACAGGGGTTAGACACTGAAGCTTTCTTT. Full variable domain (rest looked up from reference TRBV5-1 and TRBJ1-1): KAGVTQTPRYLIKTRGQQVTLSCSPISGHRSVSWYQQTPGQGLQFLFEYFSETQRNKGNFPGRFSGRQFSNSRSEMNVSTLELGDSALYLCASSLGQGLDTEAFFGQGTRLTVV.

This rearrangement joins TRBV4-2 to TRBJ2-3; D gene uncertain. Deletions cut 4 bases from V and 0 bases from J, with 17 bases between. CDR1 LGHNA and CDR2 YNFKEQ come from the germline V gene. This CDR3 has 17 amino acids. The CDR3 region has the DNA TGTGCCAGCAGCCCCCGCCCGAGACAAACTAGCACAGATACGCAGTATTTT. It is translated as CASSPRPRQTSTDTQYF.

The rearrangement uses TRBV5-5 and TRBJ1-1; D call uncertain. CDR1 and CDR2 (germline): SGHKS, YYEKEE (reference sequence). Trimming removed 1 base at V and 1 base at J, with 8 bases between. This CDR3 spans 14 amino acids. For the CDR3, the DNA is TGTGCCAGCAGCTTGTCGCAGGCGAACACTGAAGCTTTCTTT. Its protein is CASSLSQANTEAFF.

This clone has a handful of counts. The same CDR3 is also encoded by other DNA sequences in this sample. The chain joins TRBV7-2 to TRBJ2-3, with no clear D. Looked up from germline, CDR1 is SGHTA and CDR2 is FQGNSA. The length of the CDR3 is 11 residues. Trimming took off 5 bases at V and 2 bases at J, with 2 bases between the two ends. CDR3 residues: CASSLTDTQYF. As DNA, the CDR3 is TGTGCCAGCAGCCTCACAGATACGCAGTATTTT.

As for this clone: The same CDR3 can be traced to other DNA sequences in this sample. The J gene is TRBJ2-2, the V gene TRBV11-3; D gene uncertain. In germline, CDR1 is SGHNT, CDR2 YENEEA. The CDR3 runs 13 residues. The V end lost 1 base, the J end lost 5 bases, and 5 bases lay between the germline ends. The CDR3 protein is CASSLGDTGELFF. The CDR3 DNA reads as TGTGCCAGCAGCTTAGGGGATACCGGGGAGCTGTTTTTT.

The chain is built from TRBV4-1 and TRBJ2-1, with 10 bases matching TRBD2. The CDR3 loop spans 17 amino acids. V lost 0 bases and J lost 6; bases outside the gene matches: 8. CDR1 MGHRA and CDR2 YSYEKL come from the germline V gene. The DNA of the CDR3 is TGCGCCAGCAGCCAAGATCAGGTAGCGGGAGGCCCCAATGAGCAGTTCTTC. As protein: CASSQDQVAGGPNEQFF.

The V and J genes are TRBV29-1 and TRBJ1-1; D gene ambiguous. The CDR3 extends over 14 amino acids. V was clipped by 3 bases and J by 1 base, with 12 bases between them. Germline CDR1 and CDR2: SQVTM and ANQGSEA. In nucleotides, the CDR3 is TGCAGCGTTGATAACCGTAGACCGAACACTGAAGCTTTCTTT. Its translation is CSVDNRRPNTEAFF.

CDR3 protein: CASSEALGLAGLTDTQYF. CDR3 coding DNA: TGTGCCAGCAGTGAAGCGCTAGGACTAGCGGGACTCACAGATACGCAGTATTTT. This chain joins TRBV6-1 and TRBJ2-3; 12 bases fit TRBD2. The J segment lost 2 bases and the V segment lost 0 bases, leaving 6 bases of the junction unmatched. CDR1 is MNHNS and CDR2 is SASEGT in the germline V gene. The CDR3 covers 18 residues.

The chain is built from TRBV6-6 and TRBJ1-5, with TRBD1 matching 9 bases. Trimming removed 8 bases from V and 6 bases from J; junction bases left unmatched: 11. The CDR3 length is 15 residues. Germline assignment: CDR1 MNHNY and CDR2 SVGAGI (reference sequence). The CDR3 spells CASGRDRGFAQPQHF. Here the CDR3 DNA reads TGTGCCAGCGGCCGAGACAGGGGGTTTGCTCAGCCCCAGCATTTT.

The chain employs TRBV6-6 and TRBJ2-5, with D possibly matching TRBD2 (5 bases). V lost 4 bases and J lost 1, with 7 bases in between. Germline loops: CDR1 MNHNY, CDR2 SVGAGI (reference sequence). The CDR3 totals 13 residues. The CDR3 sequence is CASSSGVQETQYF. Written as DNA, the CDR3 is TGTGCCAGCAGTTCCGGGGTCCAAGAGACCCAGTACTTC.

J is TRBJ2-1 and V is TRBV5-1, with a tentative D call TRBD1 (6 bases). Trimming shortened V by 5 bases and J by 7 bases, and 19 bases separated the two germline ends. The CDR3 totals 15 residues. Germline V gene data show CDR1 as SGHRS and CDR2 as YFSETQ. The CDR3 is CASSRATGFWNEQFF. The DNA of the CDR3 is TGCGCCAGCAGTCGCGCTACAGGGTTTTGGAATGAGCAGTTCTTC.

This sequence joins TRBV2 and TRBJ2-1, with 7 nucleotides matching TRBD2. This CDR3 contains 15 residues. The V and J ends lost 0 bases and 6 bases, in that order; junction bases with no gene match: 5. Germline V gives CDR1 SNHLY, CDR2 FYNNEI. The CDR3 sequence: CASSEAGGGRNEQFF. The CDR3 nucleotides are TGTGCCAGCAGTGAAGCGGGGGGAGGGCGCAATGAGCAGTTCTTC.

To note about this clone: The same CDR3 arises from other DNA sequences in this sample as well. This chain links TRBV18 with TRBJ2-1; tentatively, D is TRBD2 (5 bases). Germline values: CDR1 KGHSH, CDR2 LQKENI. The CDR3 covers 15 residues. Trimming removed 2 bases at V and 1 base at J, with 9 bases between. For the CDR3, the DNA is TGTGCCAGCTCACCAGGACGGGGATCCTACAATGAGCAGTTCTTC. Amino acids: CASSPGRGSYNEQFF.

The rearrangement uses TRBV6-1 and TRBJ2-7, with D possibly TRBD2 on 5 matching bases. Trimming cost V 5 bases and J 2 bases, with 13 bases left between them. The CDR3 covers 14 residues. Per germline, CDR1 MNHNS and CDR2 SASEGT. This CDR3 is CASSSAGSAYEQYF. DNA of the CDR3: TGTGCCAGCAGTAGCGCGGGTTCAGCCTACGAGCAGTACTTC.

This clone was counted between two and nine times. Other DNA sequences in the same sample also yield this CDR3. V and J are TRBV2 and TRBJ2-7, with TRBD1 matching over 8 bases. This CDR3 has 14 amino acids. CDR1 and CDR2 from the germline V gene are SNHLY and FYNNEI. The V and J ends lost 2 bases and 3 bases, in that order; junction bases with no gene match: 3. The CDR3 loop reads CASSEQGALYEQYF. CDR3 nucleotides: TGTGCCAGCAGTGAACAGGGGGCACTCTACGAGCAGTACTTC.

On this clone: Distinct nucleotide sequences in the sample also encode this CDR3. The chain has TRBV7-2 and TRBJ2-1; 11 nucleotides line up with TRBD2. V gave up 3 bases and J gave up 4 bases; unmatched junction bases: 5. This CDR3 comprises 16 residues. In germline, CDR1 is SGHTA, CDR2 FQGNSA. CDR3 in amino acids: CASSFSGTSGYNEQFF. For the CDR3, the DNA is TGTGCCAGCAGCTTTTCCGGGACTAGCGGATACAATGAGCAGTTCTTC.

The chain recombines TRBV11-2 with TRBJ2-7; 14 nucleotides match TRBD2. The V gene end was trimmed by 5 bases and the J gene end by 5 bases; junction bases not matched to a gene: 8. The CDR3 contains 16 residues. Germline assignment: CDR1 SGHAT and CDR2 FQNNGV. The CDR3 sequence: CASSGGLAGVLHEQYF. CDR3 nucleotides: TGTGCCAGCAGCGGGGGACTAGCGGGAGTTCTGCACGAGCAGTACTTC.

The chain combines TRBV18 with TRBJ1-2; TRBD1 agrees at 7 bases. Germline trimming cut 1 base from V and 7 bases from J; bases unmatched to any gene: 6. This CDR3 comprises 14 residues. Germline CDR1 and CDR2: KGHSH and LQKENI. CDR3 region: CASSPQTGWSGYTF. As DNA, the CDR3 is TGTGCCAGCTCACCACAGACAGGGTGGAGTGGCTACACCTTC.

The rearrangement links TRBV5-1 to TRBJ1-2; D perhaps matches TRBD1 (5 bases). Per the germline V gene, CDR1 is SGHRS and CDR2 is YFSETQ. V gave up 0 bases and J gave up 2 bases, with 14 bases separating them. CDR3 length equals 16 residues. The CDR3 DNA sequence: TGCGCCAGCAGCTTGGTCGGGGGACTGGGAAACTATGGCTACACCTTC. Translation: CASSLVGGLGNYGYTF.

The gene calls are TRBV23-1 and TRBJ2-5; 7 nucleotides agree with TRBD2. TRBV23-1 is given ORF status, its function remaining uncertain. The CDR3 is made up of 15 amino acids. V lost 10 bases to trimming and J lost 3 bases; unmatched junction nucleotides: 14. The DNA of the CDR3 is TGCGCCACCGGCGAGATTGGAGGGAGGGAAGAGACCCAGTACTTC. Amino acids: CATGEIGGREETQYF.